The present T cell receptor beta chain was sequenced within a study of CD8 T cells in ankylosing spondylitis. Points from the study as a whole: A motif of eight highly homologous TCR beta variants was seen as apparently characteristic of ankylosing spondylitis blood. There was reportedly significant enrichment of clones that were disease-linked in matched ankylosing spondylitis synovial fluid. Reactive arthritis synovial fluid and blood previously showed some of these motif variants.

The ends were cut back, 0 bases at V and 4 bases at J, with 7 bases in the middle. CDR1 is KGHSH, CDR2 LQKENI, per germline. The CDR3 covers 13 residues. This clonotype has more than one count but fewer than ten. Its antigen is undetermined. TCRdb fed the 5' RACE reads into MiXCR, producing one record per CDR3 protein. The sample has about 390,000 distinct CDR3 sequences, approximately 20% seen once; the top ten hold around 17%. The chain couples TRBV18 to TRBJ2-7; TRBD1 is a possible D gene (6 bases). The clonotype was recovered from a male donor with ankylosing spondylitis. The specimen was blood, either unsorted or a sorted T cell fraction (not recorded which). The CDR3 here is CASSPPRGYEQYF. The CDR3 DNA reads TGTGCCAGCTCACCACCGAGGGGGTACGAGCAGTACTTC.